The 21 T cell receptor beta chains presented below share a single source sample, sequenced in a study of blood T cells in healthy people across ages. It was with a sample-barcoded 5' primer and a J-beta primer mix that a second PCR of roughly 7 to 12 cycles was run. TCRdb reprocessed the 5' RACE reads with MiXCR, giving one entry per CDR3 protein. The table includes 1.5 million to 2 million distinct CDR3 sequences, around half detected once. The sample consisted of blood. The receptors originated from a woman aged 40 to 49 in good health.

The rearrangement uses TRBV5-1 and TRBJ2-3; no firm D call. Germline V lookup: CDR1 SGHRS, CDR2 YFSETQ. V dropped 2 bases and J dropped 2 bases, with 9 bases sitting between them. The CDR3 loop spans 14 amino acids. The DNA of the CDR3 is TGCGCCAGCAGCTTCGGGCCCACCACAGATACGCAGTATTTT. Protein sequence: CASSFGPTTDTQYF. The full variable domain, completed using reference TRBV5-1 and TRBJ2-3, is KAGVTQTPRYLIKTRGQQVTLSCSPISGHRSVSWYQQTPGQGLQFLFEYFSETQRNKGNFPGRFSGRQFSNSRSEMNVSTLELGDSALYLCASSFGPTTDTQYFGPGTRLTVL.

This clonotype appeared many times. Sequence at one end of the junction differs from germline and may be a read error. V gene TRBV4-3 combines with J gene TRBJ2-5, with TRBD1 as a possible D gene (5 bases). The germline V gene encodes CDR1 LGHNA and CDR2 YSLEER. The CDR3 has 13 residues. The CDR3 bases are TGTGCCAGCAGCCAGGGTTTCCAAGAGACCCAGTACTTC. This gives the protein CASSQGFQETQYF.

In DNA, the CDR3 is TGTGCCAGCAGCTTAGCGCTGGGACAGATGTTTGAAAAACTGTTTTTT. This sequence encodes CASSLALGQMFEKLFF. This chain uses TRBV7-2 with TRBJ1-4, with TRBD1 matching over 7 bases. Germline-derived CDR1 and CDR2 are SGHTA and FQGNSA. The ends lost 0 bases at V and 7 bases at J; junction bases unmatched: 8. The CDR3 length is 16 residues.

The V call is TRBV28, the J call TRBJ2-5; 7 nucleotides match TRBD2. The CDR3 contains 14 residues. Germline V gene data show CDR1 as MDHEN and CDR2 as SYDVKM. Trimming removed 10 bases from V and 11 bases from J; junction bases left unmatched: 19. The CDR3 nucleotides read TGTGCCACCATCCCAGGAACGGGGGGAAATGAGCAGTACTTC. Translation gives CATIPGTGGNEQYF.

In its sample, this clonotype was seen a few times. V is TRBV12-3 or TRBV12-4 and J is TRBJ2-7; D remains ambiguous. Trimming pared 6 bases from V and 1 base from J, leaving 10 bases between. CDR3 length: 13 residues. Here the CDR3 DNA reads TGTGCCAGCAGGACATTTCCATCCTACGAGCAGTACTTC. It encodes CASRTFPSYEQYF.

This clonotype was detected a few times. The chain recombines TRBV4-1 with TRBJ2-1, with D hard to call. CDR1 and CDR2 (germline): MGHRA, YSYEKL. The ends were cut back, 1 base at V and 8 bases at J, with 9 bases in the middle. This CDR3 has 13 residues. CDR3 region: CASSQGWGHEQFF. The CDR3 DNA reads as TGCGCCAGCAGCCAAGGTTGGGGTCATGAGCAGTTCTTC.

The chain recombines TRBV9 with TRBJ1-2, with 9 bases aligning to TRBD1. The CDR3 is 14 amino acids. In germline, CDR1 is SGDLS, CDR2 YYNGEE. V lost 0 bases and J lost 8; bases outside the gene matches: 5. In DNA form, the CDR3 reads TGTGCCAGCAGCGTAGGCGGGACAGGGACCGGCTACACCTTC. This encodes CASSVGGTGTGYTF.

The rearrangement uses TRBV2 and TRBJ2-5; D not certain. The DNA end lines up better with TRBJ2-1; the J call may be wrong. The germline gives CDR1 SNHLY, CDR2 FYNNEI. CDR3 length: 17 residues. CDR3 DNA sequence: TGTGCCAGCAGTGAACCCCCGCACGGGCGGCGGCAAGAGACCCAGTTCTTC. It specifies CASSEPPHGRRQETQFF.

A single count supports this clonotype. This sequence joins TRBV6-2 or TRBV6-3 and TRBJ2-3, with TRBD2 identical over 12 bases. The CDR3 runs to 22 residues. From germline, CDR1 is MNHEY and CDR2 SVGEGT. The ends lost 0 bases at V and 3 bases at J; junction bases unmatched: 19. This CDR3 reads CASSYSTRLAGEESKGTDTQYF. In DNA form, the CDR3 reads TGTGCCAGCAGTTACTCGACAAGACTAGCGGGGGAAGAGTCCAAAGGGACAGATACGCAGTATTTT.

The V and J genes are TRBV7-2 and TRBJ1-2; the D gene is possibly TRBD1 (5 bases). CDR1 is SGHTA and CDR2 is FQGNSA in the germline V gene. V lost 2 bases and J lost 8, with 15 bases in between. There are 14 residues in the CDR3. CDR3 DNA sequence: TGTGCCAGCAGCTTAAGGGGCCCTCAGCTGGGCTACACCTTC. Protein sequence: CASSLRGPQLGYTF.

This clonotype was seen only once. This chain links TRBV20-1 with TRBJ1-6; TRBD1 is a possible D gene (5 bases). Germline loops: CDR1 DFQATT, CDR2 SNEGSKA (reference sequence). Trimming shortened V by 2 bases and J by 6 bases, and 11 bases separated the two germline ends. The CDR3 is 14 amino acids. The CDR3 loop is CSARSVRVNSPLHF. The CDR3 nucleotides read TGCAGTGCTAGATCTGTCAGGGTTAATTCACCCCTCCACTTT.

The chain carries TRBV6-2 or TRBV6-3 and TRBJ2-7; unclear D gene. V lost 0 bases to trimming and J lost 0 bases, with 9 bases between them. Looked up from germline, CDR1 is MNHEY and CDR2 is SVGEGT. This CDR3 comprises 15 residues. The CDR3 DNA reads TGTGCCAGCAGTTACTCGGCGTCAATCTCCTACGAGCAGTACTTC. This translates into CASSYSASISYEQYF.

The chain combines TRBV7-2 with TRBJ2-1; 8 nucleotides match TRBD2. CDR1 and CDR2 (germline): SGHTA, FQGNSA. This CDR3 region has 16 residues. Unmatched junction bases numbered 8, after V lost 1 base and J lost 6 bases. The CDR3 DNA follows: TGTGCCAGCAGCTTAGTTTTACTAGCGGTCGGCAATGAGCAGTTCTTC. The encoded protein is CASSLVLLAVGNEQFF.

The CDR3 nucleotides read TGCAGTGCCGAGGATCGGGGGCAACACAATGAGCAGTTCTTC. It encodes CSAEDRGQHNEQFF. The V gene is TRBV20-1, the J gene TRBJ2-1; either TRBD1 or TRBD2 may fit D (6 bases each). CDR1 DFQATT and CDR2 SNEGSKA come from the germline V gene (reference sequence). The CDR3 has 14 amino acids. The germline V and J ends were trimmed by 6 bases and 5 bases, with 17 bases remaining between them.

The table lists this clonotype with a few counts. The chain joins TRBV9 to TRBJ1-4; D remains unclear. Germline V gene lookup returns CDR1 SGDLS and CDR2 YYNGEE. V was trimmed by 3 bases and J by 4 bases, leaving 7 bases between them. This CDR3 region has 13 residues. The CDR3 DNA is TGTGCCAGCAGCGCTGACGGTAATGAAAAACTGTTTTTT. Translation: CASSADGNEKLFF.

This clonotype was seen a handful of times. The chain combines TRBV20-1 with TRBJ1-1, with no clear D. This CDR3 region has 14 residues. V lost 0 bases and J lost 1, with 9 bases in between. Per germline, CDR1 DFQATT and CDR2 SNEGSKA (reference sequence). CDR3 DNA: TGCAGTGCTAGAGATTGGACGGCGAACACTGAAGCTTTCTTT. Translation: CSARDWTANTEAFF.

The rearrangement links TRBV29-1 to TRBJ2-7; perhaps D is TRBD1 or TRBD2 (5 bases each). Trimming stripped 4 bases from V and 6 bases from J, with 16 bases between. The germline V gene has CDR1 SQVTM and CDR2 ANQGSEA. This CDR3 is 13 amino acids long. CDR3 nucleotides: TGCAGCGTTGTCCAGGGCGAGAGGGGCGAGCAGTACTTC. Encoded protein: CSVVQGERGEQYF.

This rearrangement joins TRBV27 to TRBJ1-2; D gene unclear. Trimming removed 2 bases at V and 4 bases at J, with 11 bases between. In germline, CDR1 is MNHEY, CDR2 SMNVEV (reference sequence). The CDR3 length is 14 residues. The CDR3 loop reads CASSLAGKSYGYTF. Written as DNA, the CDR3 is TGTGCCAGCAGTTTAGCTGGGAAAAGCTATGGCTACACCTTC.

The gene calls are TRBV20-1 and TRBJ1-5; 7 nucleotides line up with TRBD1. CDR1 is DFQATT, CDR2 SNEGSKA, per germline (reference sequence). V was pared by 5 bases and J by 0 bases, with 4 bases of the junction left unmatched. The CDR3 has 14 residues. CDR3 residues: CSASQGDSNQPQHF. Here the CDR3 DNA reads TGCAGTGCTTCCCAGGGGGATAGCAATCAGCCCCAGCATTTT.

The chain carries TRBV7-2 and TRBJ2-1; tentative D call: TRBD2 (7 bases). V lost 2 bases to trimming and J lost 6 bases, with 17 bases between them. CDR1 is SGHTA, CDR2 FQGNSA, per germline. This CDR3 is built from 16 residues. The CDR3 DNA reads TGTGCCAGCAGCTTAAGACGGGGGGCCGCCTCCAATGAGCAGTTCTTC. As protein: CASSLRRGAASNEQFF.

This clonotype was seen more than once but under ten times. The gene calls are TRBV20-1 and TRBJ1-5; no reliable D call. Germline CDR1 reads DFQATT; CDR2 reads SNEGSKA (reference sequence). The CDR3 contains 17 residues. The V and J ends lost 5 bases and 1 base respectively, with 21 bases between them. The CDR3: CSARRVSGISSNQPQHF. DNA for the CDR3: TGCAGTGCTCGGCGGGTGTCGGGAATTTCAAGCAATCAGCCCCAGCATTTT.